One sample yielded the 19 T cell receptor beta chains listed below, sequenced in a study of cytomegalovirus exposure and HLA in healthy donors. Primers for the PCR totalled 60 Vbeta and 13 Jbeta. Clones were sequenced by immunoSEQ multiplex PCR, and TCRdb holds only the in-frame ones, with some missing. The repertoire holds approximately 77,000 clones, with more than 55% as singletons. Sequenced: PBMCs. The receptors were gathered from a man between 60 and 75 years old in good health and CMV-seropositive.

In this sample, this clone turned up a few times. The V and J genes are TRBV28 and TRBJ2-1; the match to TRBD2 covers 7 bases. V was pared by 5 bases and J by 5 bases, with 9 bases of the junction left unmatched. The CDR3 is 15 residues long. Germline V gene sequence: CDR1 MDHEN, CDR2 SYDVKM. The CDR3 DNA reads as TGTGCCAGCAGTGATTATACCGGGACTAACAATGAGCAGTTCTTC. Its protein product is CASSDYTGTNNEQFF.

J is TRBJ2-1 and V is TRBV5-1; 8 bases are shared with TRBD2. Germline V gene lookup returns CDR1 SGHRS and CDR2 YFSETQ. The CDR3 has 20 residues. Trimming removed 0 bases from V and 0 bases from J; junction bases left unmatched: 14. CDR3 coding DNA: TGCGCCAGCAGCTTGGGGTTCCCTACCGGGAGGGAGCGCTCCTACAATGAGCAGTTCTTC. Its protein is CASSLGFPTGRERSYNEQFF.

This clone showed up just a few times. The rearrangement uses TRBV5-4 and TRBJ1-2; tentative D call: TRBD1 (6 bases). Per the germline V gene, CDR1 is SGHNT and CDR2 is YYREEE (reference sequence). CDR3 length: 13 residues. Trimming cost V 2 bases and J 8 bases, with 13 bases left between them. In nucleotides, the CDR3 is TGTGCCAGCAGCTTAGAACAGGGACACGGCTACACCTTC. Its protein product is CASSLEQGHGYTF. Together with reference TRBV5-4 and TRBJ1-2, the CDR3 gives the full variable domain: ETGVTQSPTHLIKTRGQQVTLRCSSQSGHNTVSWYQQALGQGPQFIFQYYREEENGRGNFPPRFSGLQFPNYSSELNVNALELDDSALYLCASSLEQGHGYTFGSGTRLTVV.

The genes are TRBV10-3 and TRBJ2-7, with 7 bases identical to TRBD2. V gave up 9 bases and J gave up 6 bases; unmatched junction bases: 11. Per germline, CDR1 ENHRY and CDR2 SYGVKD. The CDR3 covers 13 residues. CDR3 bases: TGTGCCATTAGCGGGTCGGGCCCCCTCGAGCAGTACTTC. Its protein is CAISGSGPLEQYF.

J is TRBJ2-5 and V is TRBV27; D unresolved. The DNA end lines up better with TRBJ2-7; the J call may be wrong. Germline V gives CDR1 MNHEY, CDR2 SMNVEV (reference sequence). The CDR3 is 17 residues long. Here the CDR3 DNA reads TGTGCCAGCAAGCCAGTGGGTCGGGTGCTAAGCTCCTACGAGCAGTACTTC. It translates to CASKPVGRVLSSYEQYF.

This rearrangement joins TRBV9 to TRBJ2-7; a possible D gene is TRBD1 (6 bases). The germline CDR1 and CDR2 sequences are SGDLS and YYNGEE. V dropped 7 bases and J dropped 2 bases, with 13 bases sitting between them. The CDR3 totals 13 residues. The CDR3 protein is CASGRDTPYEQYF. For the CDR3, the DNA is TGTGCCAGCGGCCGGGACACCCCCTACGAGCAGTACTTC.

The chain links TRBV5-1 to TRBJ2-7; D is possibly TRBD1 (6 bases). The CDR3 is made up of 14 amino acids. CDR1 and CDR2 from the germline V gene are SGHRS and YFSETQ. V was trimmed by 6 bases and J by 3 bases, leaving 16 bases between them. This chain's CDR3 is CASTQTGNLYEQYF. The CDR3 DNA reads TGCGCCAGCACACAAACAGGGAATCTCTACGAGCAGTACTTC. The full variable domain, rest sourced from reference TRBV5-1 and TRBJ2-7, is KAGVTQTPRYLIKTRGQQVTLSCSPISGHRSVSWYQQTPGQGLQFLFEYFSETQRNKGNFPGRFSGRQFSNSRSEMNVSTLELGDSALYLCASTQTGNLYEQYFGPGTRLTVT.

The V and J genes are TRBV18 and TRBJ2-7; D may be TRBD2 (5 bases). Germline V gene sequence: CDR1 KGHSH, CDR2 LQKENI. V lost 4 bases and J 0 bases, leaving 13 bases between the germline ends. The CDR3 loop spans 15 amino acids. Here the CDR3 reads CASSRSTGISYEQYF. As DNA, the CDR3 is TGTGCCAGCTCACGCTCAACCGGGATCTCCTACGAGCAGTACTTC.

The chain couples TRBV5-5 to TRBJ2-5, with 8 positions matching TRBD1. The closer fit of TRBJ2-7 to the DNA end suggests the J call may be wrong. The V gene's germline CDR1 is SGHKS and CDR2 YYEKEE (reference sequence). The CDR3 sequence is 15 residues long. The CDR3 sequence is CASSLVQGAIYEQYF. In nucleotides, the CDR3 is TGTGCCAGCAGCTTGGTCCAGGGGGCTATCTACGAGCAGTACTTC.

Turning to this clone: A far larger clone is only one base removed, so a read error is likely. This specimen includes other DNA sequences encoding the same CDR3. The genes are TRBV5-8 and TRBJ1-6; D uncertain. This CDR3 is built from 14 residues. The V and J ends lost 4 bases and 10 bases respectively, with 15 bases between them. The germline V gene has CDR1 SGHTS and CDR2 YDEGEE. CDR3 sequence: CASSQDISLSPLHF. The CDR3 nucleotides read TGTGCCAGCAGCCAAGATATTTCACTATCACCCCTCCACTTT.

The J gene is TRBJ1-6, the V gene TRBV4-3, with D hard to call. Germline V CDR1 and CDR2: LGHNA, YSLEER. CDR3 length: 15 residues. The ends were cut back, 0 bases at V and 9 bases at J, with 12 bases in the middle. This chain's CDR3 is CASSQDTGKGSPLHF. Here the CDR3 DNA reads TGCGCCAGCAGCCAAGATACCGGGAAGGGTTCACCCCTCCACTTT.

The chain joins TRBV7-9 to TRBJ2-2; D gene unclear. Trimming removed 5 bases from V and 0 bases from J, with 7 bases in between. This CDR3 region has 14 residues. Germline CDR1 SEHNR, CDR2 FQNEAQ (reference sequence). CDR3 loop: CASSPRANTGELFF. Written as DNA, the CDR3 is TGTGCCAGCAGCCCCCGGGCGAACACCGGGGAGCTGTTTTTT.

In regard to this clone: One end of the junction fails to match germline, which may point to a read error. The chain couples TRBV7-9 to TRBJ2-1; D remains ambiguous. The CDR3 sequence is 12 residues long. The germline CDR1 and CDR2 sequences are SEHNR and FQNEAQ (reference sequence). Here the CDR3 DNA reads TGTTCCAGCAGCTTAGTCGACAATGAGCAGTTCTTC. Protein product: CSSSLVDNEQFF.

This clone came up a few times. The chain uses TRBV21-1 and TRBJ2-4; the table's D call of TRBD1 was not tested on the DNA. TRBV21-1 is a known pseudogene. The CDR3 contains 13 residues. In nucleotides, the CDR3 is TGTGCCAGGGCGCGACAGGGTGCAAACATTCAGTACTTC. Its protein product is CARARQGANIQYF.

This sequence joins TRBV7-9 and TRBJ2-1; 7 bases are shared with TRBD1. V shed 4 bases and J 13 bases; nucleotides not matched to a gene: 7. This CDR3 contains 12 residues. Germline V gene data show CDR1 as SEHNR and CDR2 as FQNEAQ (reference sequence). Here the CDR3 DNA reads TGTGCCAGCAGCTCATACCGGGACAGCCAGTTCTTC. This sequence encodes CASSSYRDSQFF.

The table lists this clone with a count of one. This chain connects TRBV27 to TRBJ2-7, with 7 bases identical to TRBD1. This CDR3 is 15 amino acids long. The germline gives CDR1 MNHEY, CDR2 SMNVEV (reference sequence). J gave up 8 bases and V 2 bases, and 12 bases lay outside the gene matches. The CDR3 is CASSLPPNRGMKQYF. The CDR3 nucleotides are TGTGCCAGCAGTTTACCCCCAAACAGGGGAATGAAGCAGTACTTC.

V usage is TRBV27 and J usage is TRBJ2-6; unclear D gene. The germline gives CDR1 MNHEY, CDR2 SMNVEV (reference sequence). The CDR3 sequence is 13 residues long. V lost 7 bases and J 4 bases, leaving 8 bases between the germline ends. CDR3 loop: CASTESGANVLTF. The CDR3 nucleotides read TGTGCCAGCACTGAGTCGGGGGCCAACGTCCTGACTTTC.

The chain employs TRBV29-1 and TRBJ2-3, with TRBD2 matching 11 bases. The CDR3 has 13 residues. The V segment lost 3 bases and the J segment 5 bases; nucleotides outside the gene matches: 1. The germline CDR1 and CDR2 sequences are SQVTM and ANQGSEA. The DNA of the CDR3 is TGCAGCGTTGACGGACTAGCGGGAGATACGCAGTATTTT. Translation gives CSVDGLAGDTQYF.

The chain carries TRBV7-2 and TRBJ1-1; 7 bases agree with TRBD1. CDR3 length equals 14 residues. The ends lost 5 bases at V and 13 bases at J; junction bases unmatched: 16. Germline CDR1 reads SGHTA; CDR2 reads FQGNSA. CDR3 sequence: CASSPPRTAQGGFF. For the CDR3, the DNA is TGTGCCAGCAGCCCCCCTCGGACCGCTCAGGGGGGTTTCTTT.